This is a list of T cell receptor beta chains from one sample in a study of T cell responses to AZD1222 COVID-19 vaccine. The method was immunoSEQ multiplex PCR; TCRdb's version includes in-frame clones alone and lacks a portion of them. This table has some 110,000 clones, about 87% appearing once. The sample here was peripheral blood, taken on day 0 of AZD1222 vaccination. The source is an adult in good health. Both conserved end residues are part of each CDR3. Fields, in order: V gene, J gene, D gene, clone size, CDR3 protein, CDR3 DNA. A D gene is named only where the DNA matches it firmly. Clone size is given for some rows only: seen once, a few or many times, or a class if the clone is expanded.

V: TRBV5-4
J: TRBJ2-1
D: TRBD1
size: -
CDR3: CASSLRQGTYPFYNEQFF
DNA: TGTGCCAGCAGCCTCCGACAGGGGACCTACCCTTTCTACAATGAGCAGTTCTTC

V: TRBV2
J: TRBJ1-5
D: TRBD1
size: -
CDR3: CASSGTGGNQPQHF
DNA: TGTGCCAGCAGTGGGACAGGGGGGAATCAGCCCCAGCATTTT

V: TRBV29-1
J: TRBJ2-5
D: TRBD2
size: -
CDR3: CSLQVTSGAGETQYF
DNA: TGCAGCCTGCAGGTCACTAGCGGGGCCGGGGAGACCCAGTACTTC

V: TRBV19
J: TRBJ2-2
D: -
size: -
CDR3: CASNKIVAGRTGELFF
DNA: TGTGCCAGTAACAAAATAGTCGCGGGACGTACCGGGGAGCTGTTTTTT

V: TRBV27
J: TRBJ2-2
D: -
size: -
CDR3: CASSFLNRASATGELFF
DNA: TGTGCCAGCAGTTTCCTAAACAGGGCCTCGGCGACCGGGGAGCTGTTTTTT

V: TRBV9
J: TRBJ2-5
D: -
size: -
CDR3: CASSVAGAGETQYF
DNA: TGTGCCAGCAGCGTAGCAGGGGCCGGGGAGACCCAGTACTTC

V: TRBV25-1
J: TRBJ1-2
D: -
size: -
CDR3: CASSEYEGAQYGYTF
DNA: TGTGCCAGCAGTGAATACGAGGGAGCCCAATATGGCTACACCTTC

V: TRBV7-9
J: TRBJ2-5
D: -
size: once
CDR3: CASSPVGETQYF
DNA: TGTGCCAGCAGCCCTGTCGGAGAGACCCAGTACTTC

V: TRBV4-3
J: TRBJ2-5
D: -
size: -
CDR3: CASSQDRNPETQYF
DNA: TGCGCCAGCAGCCAAGATAGAAATCCAGAGACCCAGTACTTC

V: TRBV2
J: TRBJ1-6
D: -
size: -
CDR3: CASSDAGSSYNSPLHF
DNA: TGTGCCAGCAGTGATGCTGGAAGCTCCTATAATTCACCCCTCCACTTT

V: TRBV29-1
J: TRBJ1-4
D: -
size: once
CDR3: CSVQGTNEKLFF
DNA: TGCAGCGTACAGGGAACTAATGAAAAACTGTTTTTT

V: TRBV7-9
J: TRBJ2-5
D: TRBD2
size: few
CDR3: CASKEPSGTDSQYF
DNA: TGTGCCAGCAAGGAACCTAGCGGGACCGATTCCCAGTACTTC

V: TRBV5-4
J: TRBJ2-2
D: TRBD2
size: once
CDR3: CASSPRGSGRAGELFF
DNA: TGTGCCAGCAGCCCCCGCGGAAGCGGGAGGGCCGGGGAGCTGTTTTTT

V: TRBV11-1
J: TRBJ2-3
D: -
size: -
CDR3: CASTINGELSTDTQYF
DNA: TGTGCCAGCACCATAAACGGGGAACTCTCGACAGATACGCAGTATTTT

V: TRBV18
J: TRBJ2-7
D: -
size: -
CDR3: CASSPWEGPTGREQYF
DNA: TGTGCCAGCTCACCGTGGGAGGGGCCGACAGGCCGAGAGCAGTACTTC

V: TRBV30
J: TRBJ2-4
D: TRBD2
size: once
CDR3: CAWRLAGGGNIQYF
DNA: TGTGCCTGGAGGCTAGCGGGAGGAGGAAACATTCAGTACTTC

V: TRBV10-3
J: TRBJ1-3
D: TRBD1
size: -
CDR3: CAISEFSGGPLGNTIYF
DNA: TGTGCCATCAGTGAGTTTTCAGGGGGCCCCCTCGGAAACACCATATATTTT

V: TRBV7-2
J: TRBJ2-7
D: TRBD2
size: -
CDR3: CASSLAQRLAGGEQYF
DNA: TGTGCCAGCAGCTTAGCGCAACGGCTAGCGGGAGGCGAGCAGTACTTC

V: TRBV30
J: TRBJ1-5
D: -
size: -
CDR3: CAWSVGPGGNQPQHF
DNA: TGTGCCTGGAGTGTAGGCCCGGGGGGCAATCAGCCCCAGCATTTT

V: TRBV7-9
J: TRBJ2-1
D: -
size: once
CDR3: CASSLRRSSSYNEQFF
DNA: TGTGCCAGCAGCTTGAGAAGGTCGAGCTCCTACAATGAGCAGTTCTTC

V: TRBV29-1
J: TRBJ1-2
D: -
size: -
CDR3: CSVRTQLHYGYTF
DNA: TGCAGCGTACGTACACAACTACACTATGGCTACACCTTC

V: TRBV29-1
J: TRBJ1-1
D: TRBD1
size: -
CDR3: CSARTGGNTEAFF
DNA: TGCAGCGCCCGGACAGGGGGGAACACTGAAGCTTTCTTT

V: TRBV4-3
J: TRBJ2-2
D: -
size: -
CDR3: CASSQDRGKNTGELFF
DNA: TGCGCCAGCAGCCAAGATAGGGGAAAGAACACCGGGGAGCTGTTTTTT

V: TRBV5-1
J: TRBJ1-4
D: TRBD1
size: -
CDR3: CASSSQGAGNEKLFF
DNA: TGCGCCAGCAGCTCCCAGGGGGCGGGTAATGAAAAACTGTTTTTT

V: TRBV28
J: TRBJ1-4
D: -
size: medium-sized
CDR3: CASSFGSPNNEKLFF
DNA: TGTGCCAGCAGTTTTGGCAGCCCAAATAATGAAAAACTGTTTTTT

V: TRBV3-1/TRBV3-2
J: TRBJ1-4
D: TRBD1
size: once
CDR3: CASSPGQGANEKLFF
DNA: TGTGCCAGCAGCCCCGGACAGGGGGCTAATGAAAAACTGTTTTTT

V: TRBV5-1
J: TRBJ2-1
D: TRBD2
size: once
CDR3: CASSPGTSHNEQFF
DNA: TGCGCCAGCAGCCCTGGGACTAGCCACAATGAGCAGTTCTTC

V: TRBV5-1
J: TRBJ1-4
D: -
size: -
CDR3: CASSLGGGEKLFF
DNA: TGCGCCAGCAGCTTAGGGGGAGGAGAAAAACTGTTTTTT

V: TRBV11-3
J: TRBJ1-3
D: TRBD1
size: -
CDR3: CASSPGQGDGNTIYF
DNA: TGTGCCAGCAGCCCCGGACAGGGGGATGGAAACACCATATATTTT

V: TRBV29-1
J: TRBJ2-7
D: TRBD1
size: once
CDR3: CSVAGTGTTYEQYF
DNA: TGCAGCGTTGCCGGGACAGGGACTACCTACGAGCAGTACTTC

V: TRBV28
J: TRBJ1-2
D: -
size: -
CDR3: CASRLLNYGYTF
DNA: TGTGCCAGCAGGTTGCTGAACTATGGCTACACCTTC

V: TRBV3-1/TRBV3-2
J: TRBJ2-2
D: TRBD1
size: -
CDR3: CASSHDRVPKPGELFF
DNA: TGTGCCAGCAGCCACGACAGGGTCCCCAAACCCGGGGAGCTGTTTTTT

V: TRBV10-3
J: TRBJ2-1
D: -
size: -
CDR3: CATHTRQSSYNEQFF
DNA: TGTGCCACCCATACCAGGCAAAGCTCCTACAATGAGCAGTTCTTC

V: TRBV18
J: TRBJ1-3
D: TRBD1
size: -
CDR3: CASSPLTGGEPGNTIYF
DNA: TGTGCCAGCTCACCACTGACAGGGGGCGAACCTGGAAACACCATATATTTT

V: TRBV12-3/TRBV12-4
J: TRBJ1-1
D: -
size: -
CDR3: CASRVGEAFF
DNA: TGTGCCAGCAGGGTTGGCGAAGCTTTCTTT

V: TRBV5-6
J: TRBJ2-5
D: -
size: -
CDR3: CASSLLTAPGTQYF
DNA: TGTGCCAGCAGCTTATTGACAGCCCCAGGGACCCAGTACTTC

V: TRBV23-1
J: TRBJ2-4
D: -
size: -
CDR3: CARYQTPLAKNIQYF
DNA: TGCGCCCGCTATCAGACCCCACTAGCCAAAAACATTCAGTACTTC

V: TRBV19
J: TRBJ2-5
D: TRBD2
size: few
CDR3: CASSQISGSGETQYF
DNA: TGTGCCAGTAGTCAAATAAGCGGGAGTGGGGAGACCCAGTACTTC

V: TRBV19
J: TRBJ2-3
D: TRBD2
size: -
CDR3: CASTGTSGRLADTQYF
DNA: TGTGCCAGTACCGGGACTAGCGGGAGACTCGCAGATACGCAGTATTTT

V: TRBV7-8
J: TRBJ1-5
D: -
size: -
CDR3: CASSWAVSNQPQHF
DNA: TGTGCCAGCAGCTGGGCGGTTAGCAATCAGCCCCAGCATTTT

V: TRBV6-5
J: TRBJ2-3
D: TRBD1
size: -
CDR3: CASRQGASTDTQYF
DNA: TGTGCCAGCAGACAGGGGGCAAGCACAGATACGCAGTATTTT

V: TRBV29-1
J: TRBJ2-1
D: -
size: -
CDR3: CSVAGGSGNEQFF
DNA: TGCAGCGTTGCCGGGGGCTCAGGGAATGAGCAGTTCTTC

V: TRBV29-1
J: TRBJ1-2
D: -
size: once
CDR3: CSVATGPAGYTF
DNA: TGCAGCGTCGCTACAGGGCCCGCCGGCTACACCTTC

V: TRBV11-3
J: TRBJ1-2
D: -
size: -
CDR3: CASALEVSYGYTF
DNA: TGTGCCAGCGCCTTGGAAGTTAGCTATGGCTACACCTTC

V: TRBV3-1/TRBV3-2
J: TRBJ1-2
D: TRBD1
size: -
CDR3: CASSQRRQGVNYGYTF
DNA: TGTGCCAGCAGCCAACGGAGGCAGGGGGTTAACTATGGCTACACCTTC

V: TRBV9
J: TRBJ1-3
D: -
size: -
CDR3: CASSVDPGTSGNTIYF
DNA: TGTGCCAGCAGCGTAGACCCGGGCACCTCTGGAAACACCATATATTTT

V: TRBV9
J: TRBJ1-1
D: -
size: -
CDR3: CASSPRGEATEAFF
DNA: TGTGCCAGCAGCCCCCGGGGGGAGGCCACTGAAGCTTTCTTT

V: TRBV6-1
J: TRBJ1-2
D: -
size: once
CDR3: CASSEEGIRGYTF
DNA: TGTGCCAGCAGTGAAGAGGGGATTCGTGGCTACACCTTC

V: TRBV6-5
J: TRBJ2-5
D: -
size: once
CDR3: CASSPQGLLGETQYF
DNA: TGTGCCAGCAGTCCCCAGGGACTCTTAGGGGAGACCCAGTACTTC